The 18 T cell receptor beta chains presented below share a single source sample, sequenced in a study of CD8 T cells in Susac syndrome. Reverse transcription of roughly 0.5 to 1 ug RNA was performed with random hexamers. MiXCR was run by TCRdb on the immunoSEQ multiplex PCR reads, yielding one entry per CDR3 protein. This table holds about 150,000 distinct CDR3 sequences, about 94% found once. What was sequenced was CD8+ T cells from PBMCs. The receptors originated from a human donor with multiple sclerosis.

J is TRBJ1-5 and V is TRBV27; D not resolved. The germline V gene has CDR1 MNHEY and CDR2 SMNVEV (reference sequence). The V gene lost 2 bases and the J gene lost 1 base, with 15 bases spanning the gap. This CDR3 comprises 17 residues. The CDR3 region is CASSLTSKGLSNQPQHF. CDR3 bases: TGTGCCAGCAGTTTAACCTCCAAGGGCCTGAGCAATCAGCCCCAGCATTTT.

The CDR3 nucleotides read TGTGCCAGCACCGTTGGAAACACCATATATTTT. Amino acids: CASTVGNTIYF. The J gene is TRBJ1-3, the V gene TRBV11-2; D not certain. V lost 7 bases to trimming and J lost 3 bases, with 4 bases between them. The CDR3 totals 11 residues. From germline, CDR1 is SGHAT and CDR2 FQNNGV.

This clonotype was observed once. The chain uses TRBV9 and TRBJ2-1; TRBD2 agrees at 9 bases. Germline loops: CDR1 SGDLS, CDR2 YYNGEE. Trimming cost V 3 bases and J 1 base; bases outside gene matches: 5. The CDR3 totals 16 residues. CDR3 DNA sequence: TGTGCCAGCAGCGCTAGAAGCGGGGGGTCCTACAATGAGCAGTTCTTC. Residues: CASSARSGGSYNEQFF.

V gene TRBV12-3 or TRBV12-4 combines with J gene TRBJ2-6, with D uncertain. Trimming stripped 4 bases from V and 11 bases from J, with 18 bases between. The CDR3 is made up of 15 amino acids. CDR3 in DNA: TGTGCCAGCAGTTCACAGACACGCCTCATCGACGTCCTGACTTTC. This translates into CASSSQTRLIDVLTF.

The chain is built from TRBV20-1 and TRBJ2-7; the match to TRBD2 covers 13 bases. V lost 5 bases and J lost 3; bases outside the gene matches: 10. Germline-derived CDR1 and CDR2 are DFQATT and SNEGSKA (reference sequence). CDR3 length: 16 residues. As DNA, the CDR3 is TGCAGTGCTTGCGAGTTGGGACTAGCGGGGCTCTACGAGCAGTACTTC. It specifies CSACELGLAGLYEQYF.

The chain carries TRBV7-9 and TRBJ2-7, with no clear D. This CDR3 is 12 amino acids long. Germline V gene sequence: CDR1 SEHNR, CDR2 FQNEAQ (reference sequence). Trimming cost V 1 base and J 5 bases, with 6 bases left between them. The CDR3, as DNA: TGTGCCAGCAGCTTAGTGATCGACGAGCAGTACTTC. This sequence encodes CASSLVIDEQYF.

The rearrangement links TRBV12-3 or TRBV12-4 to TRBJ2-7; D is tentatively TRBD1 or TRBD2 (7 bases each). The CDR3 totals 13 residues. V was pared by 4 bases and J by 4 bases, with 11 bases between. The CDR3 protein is CASSWGGQYEQYF. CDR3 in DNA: TGTGCCAGCAGTTGGGGGGGACAGTACGAGCAGTACTTC.

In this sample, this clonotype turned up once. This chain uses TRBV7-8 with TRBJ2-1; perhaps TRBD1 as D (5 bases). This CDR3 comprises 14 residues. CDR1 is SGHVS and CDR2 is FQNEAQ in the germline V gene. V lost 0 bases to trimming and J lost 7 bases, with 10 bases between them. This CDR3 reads CASSLASGRNEQFF. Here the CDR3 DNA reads TGTGCCAGCAGCTTAGCATCAGGGCGAAATGAGCAGTTCTTC.

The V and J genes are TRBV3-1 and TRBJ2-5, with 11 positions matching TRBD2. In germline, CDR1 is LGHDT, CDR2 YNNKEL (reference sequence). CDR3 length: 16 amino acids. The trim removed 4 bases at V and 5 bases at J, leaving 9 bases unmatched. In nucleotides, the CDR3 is TGTGCCAGCAGCCTCTTGACTAGCGGGGCCCGGGAGACCCAGTACTTC. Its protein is CASSLLTSGARETQYF.

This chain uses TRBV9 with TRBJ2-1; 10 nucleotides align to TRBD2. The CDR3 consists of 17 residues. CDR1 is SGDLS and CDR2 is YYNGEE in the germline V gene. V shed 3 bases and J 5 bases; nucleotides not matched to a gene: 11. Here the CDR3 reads CASSAVQFSGGNNEQFF. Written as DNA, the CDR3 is TGTGCCAGCAGCGCAGTCCAATTTAGCGGGGGGAACAATGAGCAGTTCTTC.

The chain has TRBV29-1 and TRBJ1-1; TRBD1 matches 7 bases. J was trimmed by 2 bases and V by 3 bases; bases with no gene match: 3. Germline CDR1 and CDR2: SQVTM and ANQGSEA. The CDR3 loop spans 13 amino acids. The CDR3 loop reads CSVDEGANTEAFF. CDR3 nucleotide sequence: TGCAGCGTTGACGAGGGGGCCAACACTGAAGCTTTCTTT.

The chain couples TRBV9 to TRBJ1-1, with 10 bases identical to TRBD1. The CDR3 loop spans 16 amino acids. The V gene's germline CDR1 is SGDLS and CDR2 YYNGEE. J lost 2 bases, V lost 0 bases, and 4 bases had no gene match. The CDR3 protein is CASSVGGTGVNTEAFF. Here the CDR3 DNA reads TGTGCCAGCAGCGTAGGGGGGACAGGGGTTAACACTGAAGCTTTCTTT.

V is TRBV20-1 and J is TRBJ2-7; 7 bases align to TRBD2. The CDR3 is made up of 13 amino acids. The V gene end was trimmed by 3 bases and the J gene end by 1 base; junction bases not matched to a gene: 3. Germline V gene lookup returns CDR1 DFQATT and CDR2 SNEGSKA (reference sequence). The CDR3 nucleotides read TGCAGTGCTAGTGAGCGGGGTTCCTACGAGCAGTACTTC. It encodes CSASERGSYEQYF.

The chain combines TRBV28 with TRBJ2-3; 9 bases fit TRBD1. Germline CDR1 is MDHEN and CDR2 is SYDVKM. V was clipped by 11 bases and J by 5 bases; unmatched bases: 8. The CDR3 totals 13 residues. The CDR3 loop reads CASHGQGKDTQYF. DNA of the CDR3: TGTGCCTCACACGGACAGGGGAAAGATACGCAGTATTTT.

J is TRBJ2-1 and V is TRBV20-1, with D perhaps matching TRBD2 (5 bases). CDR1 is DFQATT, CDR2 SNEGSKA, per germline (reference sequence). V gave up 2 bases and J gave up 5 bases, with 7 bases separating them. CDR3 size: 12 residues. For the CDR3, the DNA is TGCAGTGCTAGACCGCGGGACAATGAGCAGTTCTTC. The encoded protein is CSARPRDNEQFF.

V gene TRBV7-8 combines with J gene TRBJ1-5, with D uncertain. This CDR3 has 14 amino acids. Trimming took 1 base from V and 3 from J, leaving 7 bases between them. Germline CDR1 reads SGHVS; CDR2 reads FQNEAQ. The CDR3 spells CASSLDLNNQPQHF. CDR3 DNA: TGTGCCAGCAGCTTAGACCTAAACAATCAGCCCCAGCATTTT.

CDR3 nucleotides: TGTGCCAGCAGCTTTGGGGTAAGGTTGGAGACCCAGTACTTC. Residues: CASSFGVRLETQYF. The chain employs TRBV13 and TRBJ2-5, with no clear D. The CDR3 sequence is 14 residues long. Trimming shortened V by 3 bases and J by 5 bases, and 13 bases separated the two germline ends. Germline CDR1 and CDR2: PRHDT and FYEKMQ (reference sequence).

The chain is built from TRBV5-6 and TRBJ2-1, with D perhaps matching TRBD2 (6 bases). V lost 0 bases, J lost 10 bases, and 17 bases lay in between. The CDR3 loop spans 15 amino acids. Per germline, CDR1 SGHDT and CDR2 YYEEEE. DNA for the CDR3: TGTGCCAGCAGCTTGGGGGGACTCACCACAGAGGAGCAGTTCTTC. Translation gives CASSLGGLTTEEQFF.